Following are 13 T cell receptor beta chains from one sample sequenced in a study of cytomegalovirus exposure and HLA in healthy donors. 60 Vbeta and 13 Jbeta primers were used in PCR. Repertoires were generated with immunoSEQ multiplex PCR, while TCRdb's copy carries only in-frame clones and drops some. The sample lists over 200,000 clones, over 70% occurring once. The sequenced material came from PBMCs. These receptors were collected from a woman aged 60-75 years in good health and CMV-seropositive.

This clone was detected only a few times. The rearrangement links TRBV5-5 to TRBJ1-4; no clear D gene. V lost 2 bases to trimming and J lost 8 bases, with 19 bases between them. The CDR3 length is 16 residues. Germline CDR1 and CDR2: SGHKS and YYEKEE (reference sequence). The CDR3 sequence is CASSFAAGPGREKLFF. The DNA for the CDR3 is TGTGCCAGCAGCTTTGCCGCCGGGCCGGGGAGGGAAAAACTGTTTTTT. The full variable domain, in which reference TRBV5-5 and TRBJ1-4 provide the parts outside the CDR3, is DAGVTQSPTHLIKTRGQQVTLRCSPISGHKSVSWYQQVLGQGPQFIFQYYEKEERGRGNFPDRFSARQFPNYSSELNVNALLLGDSALYLCASSFAAGPGREKLFFGSGTQLSVL.

The chain joins TRBV10-1 to TRBJ2-2, with 11 bases fitting TRBD2. The J segment lost 1 base and the V segment lost 2 bases, leaving 3 bases of the junction unmatched. The germline gives CDR1 WNHNN, CDR2 SYGVQD (reference sequence). This CDR3 has 17 amino acids. The CDR3 nucleotides are TGCGCCAGCAGTGAGCTCGGACTAGCGGGGAACACCGGGGAGCTGTTTTTT. Encoded protein: CASSELGLAGNTGELFF.

V and J are TRBV5-1 and TRBJ2-1, with TRBD2 matching over 9 bases. The V and J ends lost 4 bases and 9 bases, in that order; junction bases with no gene match: 5. Germline loops: CDR1 SGHRS, CDR2 YFSETQ. The CDR3 length is 13 residues. The CDR3 is CASSVRREGEQFF. The CDR3 region has the DNA TGCGCCAGCAGCGTCCGGCGGGAGGGTGAGCAGTTCTTC.

V and J are TRBV5-1 and TRBJ2-7; a weak D match, TRBD2 (6 bases). V was clipped by 4 bases and J by 3 bases, with 11 bases between them. The CDR3 covers 13 residues. Per the germline V gene, CDR1 is SGHRS and CDR2 is YFSETQ. The CDR3 DNA follows: TGCGCCAGCAGCCGGGTGGGGGGCTACGAGCAGTACTTC. Amino acids: CASSRVGGYEQYF.

This chain connects TRBV19 to TRBJ1-2; tentative D call: TRBD1 (5 bases). The CDR3 is 15 residues long. V lost 1 base to trimming and J lost 4 bases, with 13 bases between them. Per germline, CDR1 LNHDA and CDR2 SQIVND (reference sequence). Here the CDR3 reads CASSIVPGMSYGYTF. CDR3 coding DNA: TGTGCCAGTAGTATAGTCCCAGGGATGTCCTATGGCTACACCTTC.

V and J are TRBV10-1 and TRBJ2-7; maybe TRBD2 (6 bases). V lost 3 bases to trimming and J lost 7 bases, with 10 bases between them. The germline V gene encodes CDR1 WNHNN and CDR2 SYGVQD (reference sequence). This CDR3 spans 12 amino acids. CDR3 amino acids: CASSDRGMEQYF. DNA for the CDR3: TGCGCCAGCAGTGATCGGGGGATGGAGCAGTACTTC.

Notes on this clone: The sample holds other DNA sequences that translate to the same CDR3. V and J are TRBV6-5 and TRBJ1-1; maybe TRBD1 (6 bases). Germline CDR1 reads MNHEY; CDR2 reads SVGAGI. The V end lost 0 bases, the J end lost 3 bases, and 11 bases lay between the germline ends. This CDR3 region has 15 residues. The DNA for the CDR3 is TGTGCCAGCAGTTACTCGACCAGGGGAGACACTGAAGCTTTCTTT. Residues: CASSYSTRGDTEAFF.

The chain recombines TRBV5-1 with TRBJ1-2, with 8 bases that match TRBD1. The ends lost 0 bases at V and 8 bases at J; junction bases unmatched: 6. CDR1 is SGHRS and CDR2 is YFSETQ in the germline V gene. This CDR3 has 14 amino acids. DNA of the CDR3: TGCGCCAGCAGCTTGGCCGACGACAGGGGAGGCTACACCTTC. It encodes CASSLADDRGGYTF.

The chain has TRBV18 and TRBJ1-4, with 7 bases lining up with TRBD1. Per the germline V gene, CDR1 is KGHSH and CDR2 is LQKENI. The CDR3 extends over 14 amino acids. V lost 3 bases to trimming and J lost 8 bases; unmatched junction nucleotides: 6. CDR3 nucleotide sequence: TGTGCCAGCTCACCTATGACAGGGTTGGAAAAACTGTTTTTT. The encoded protein is CASSPMTGLEKLFF.

This chain joins TRBV20-1 and TRBJ1-5, with D maybe TRBD1 (6 bases). This CDR3 is built from 11 residues. Per the germline V gene, CDR1 is DFQATT and CDR2 is SNEGSKA (reference sequence). This chain's CDR3 is CSSGRGQPQHF. The CDR3 bases are TGCAGCAGCGGCAGGGGACAGCCCCAGCATTTT.

This clone showed up just a few times. The rearrangement uses TRBV19 and TRBJ1-2; a weak D match, TRBD1 (5 bases). V was clipped by 3 bases and J by 2 bases, with 10 bases between them. Germline CDR1 reads LNHDA; CDR2 reads SQIVND (reference sequence). The CDR3 sequence is 14 residues long. The CDR3 here is CASSILAGNYGYTF. As DNA, the CDR3 is TGTGCCAGTAGTATTTTGGCAGGGAACTATGGCTACACCTTC.

The J gene is TRBJ2-2, the V gene TRBV28; D not certain. The CDR3 has 15 amino acids. Looked up from germline, CDR1 is MDHEN and CDR2 is SYDVKM. V was shortened by 2 bases and J by 0 bases, with 7 bases between the two germline ends. The CDR3 bases are TGTGCCAGCAGTTTAGAGGCAGCGAACACCGGGGAGCTGTTTTTT. Protein product: CASSLEAANTGELFF.

This sequence joins TRBV4-2 and TRBJ1-2; 7 bases align to TRBD1. The germline V gene has CDR1 LGHNA and CDR2 YNFKEQ. The CDR3 has 16 amino acids. The V segment lost 1 base and the J segment 0 bases; nucleotides outside the gene matches: 5. This chain's CDR3 is CASSQGVGTANYGYTF. CDR3 coding DNA: TGTGCCAGCAGCCAAGGGGTAGGGACAGCTAACTATGGCTACACCTTC.